This note documents a single T cell receptor (beta chain) sequence. The antigen is unknown. Primers for the PCR totalled 60 Vbeta and 13 Jbeta. Libraries were prepared by immunoSEQ multiplex PCR; TCRdb keeps only in-frame clonotypes and omits some of them. This table holds approximately 140,000 clones, 75% to 85% found once. The entry originates in a study of cytomegalovirus exposure and HLA in healthy donors. Trimming removed 4 bases at V and 0 bases at J, with 12 bases between. CDR1 and CDR2 (germline): LNHDA, SQIVND (reference sequence). The CDR3 runs to 15 residues. Study outcomes and limitations: Donors belonging to an Asian-associated ancestry cluster reportedly showed fewer N-insertions in productive TCRs than the roughly 700-donor mean, according to what a later analysis found.

This sequence was found in a middle-aged woman in good health and CMV-seronegative. The chain uses TRBV19 and TRBJ1-1; D gene unclear. The sequenced material came from PBMCs. Written as DNA, the CDR3 is TGTGCCAGTAGTAACCGTAATGGGCTGAACACTGAAGCTTTCTTT. As protein: CASSNRNGLNTEAFF.